Listed below are T cell receptor beta chains from one sample, sequenced in a study of blood T cell repertoires in COVID-19. Sequenced by immunoSEQ multiplex PCR; TCRdb stores in-frame clones only, minus some. The sample has some 180,000 clones, around 76% seen once. Sequenced input: peripheral blood. Source of these receptors: a woman between 50 and 59 years old with active or convalescent COVID-19. Each CDR3 is given with its conserved first and last residue. The order of the fields is D gene, clone size, V gene, J gene, CDR3 protein, CDR3 DNA. The D gene is left open where the match is weak. A row's size may be missing; if present it is once, few, many or a size class.

>TRBD1|few|TRBV28|TRBJ2-7
CASSTGTGRYYEQYF
TGTGCCAGCAGTACCGGGACAGGGCGTTACTACGAGCAGTACTTC
>-|-|TRBV18|TRBJ2-7
CASSPLMTGFAYEQYF
TGTGCCAGCTCACCACTTATGACAGGTTTTGCCTACGAGCAGTACTTC
>TRBD2|-|TRBV9|TRBJ2-5
CASSVGSGGETQYF
TGTGCCAGCAGCGTAGGGTCCGGGGGGGAGACCCAGTACTTC
>TRBD2|-|TRBV7-8|TRBJ2-7
CASSLELAVQQQYF
TGTGCCAGCAGCTTAGAACTAGCGGTACAGCAGCAGTACTTC
>-|-|TRBV19|TRBJ1-1
CASTRTQGYTEAFF
TGTGCCAGTACCCGTACACAGGGTTACACTGAAGCTTTCTTT
>-|once|TRBV28|TRBJ1-1
CASSLIRQGSEAFF
TGTGCCAGCAGCCTTATAAGGCAGGGTAGTGAAGCTTTCTTT
>-|-|TRBV4-3|TRBJ1-2
CASSSRVGQGGYTF
TGCGCCAGCAGCTCCAGGGTGGGGCAGGGTGGCTACACCTTC
>-|-|TRBV7-2|TRBJ1-1
CASSFGQEAFF
TGTGCCAGCAGCTTCGGACAGGAAGCTTTCTTT
>TRBD2|-|TRBV29-1|TRBJ2-7
CSVRIAGGPVEQYF
TGCAGCGTCCGTATAGCGGGAGGGCCTGTCGAGCAGTACTTC
>-|-|TRBV7-9|TRBJ1-4
CASSLGSTGTNEKLFF
TGTGCCAGCAGCTTAGGTTCAACCGGGACTAATGAAAAACTGTTTTTT
>-|-|TRBV4-1|TRBJ2-1
CASSQEFGGFSSSYNEQFF
TGCGCCAGCAGCCAAGAATTTGGCGGCTTCTCCTCCTCCTACAATGAGCAGTTCTTC
>TRBD1|few|TRBV14|TRBJ1-2
CASSQGRDRGSGYTF
TGTGCCAGCAGCCAGGGCCGGGACAGGGGGTCAGGCTACACCTTC
>TRBD1|once|TRBV2|TRBJ2-3
CASSQRGQGLDTQYF
TGTGCCAGCAGCCAAAGGGGACAGGGGTTAGATACGCAGTATTTT
>TRBD2|few|TRBV25-1|TRBJ2-1
CASSEGLAGSNEQFF
TGTGCCAGCAGTGAAGGACTAGCGGGGTCTAATGAGCAGTTCTTC
>TRBD1|many|TRBV5-4|TRBJ1-6
CASSLDRGSLHF
TGTGCCAGCAGCTTGGACAGGGGGTCCCTCCACTTT
>TRBD1|-|TRBV5-1|TRBJ1-3
CASSGTGTGSGNTIYF
TGCGCCAGCAGCGGTACCGGGACAGGGTCTGGAAACACCATATATTTT
>-|few|TRBV30|TRBJ1-1
CAWYRTREAFF
TGTGCCTGGTACAGGACCCGTGAAGCTTTCTTT
>TRBD1|once|TRBV6-2/TRBV6-3|TRBJ1-1
CASSWARGLRGDTEAFF
TGTGCCAGCAGTTGGGCCAGGGGGCTCCGGGGGGACACTGAAGCTTTCTTT
>TRBD2|many|TRBV6-5|TRBJ2-1
CASRLLAGYNEQFF
TGTGCCAGCCGACTCCTAGCGGGGTACAATGAGCAGTTCTTC
>TRBD1|-|TRBV25-1|TRBJ2-7
CASSELGQGLNEQYF
TGTGCCAGCAGTGAACTTGGACAGGGTCTGAACGAGCAGTACTTC
>TRBD1|-|TRBV7-2|TRBJ2-3
CASSWGTGLDTQYF
TGTGCCAGCAGCTGGGGGACAGGGTTGGATACGCAGTATTTT
>-|-|TRBV11-2|TRBJ2-1
CASSLRLEDNEQFF
TGTGCCAGCAGCTTACGCTTGGAGGACAATGAGCAGTTCTTC
>-|few|TRBV7-2|TRBJ2-7
CASSLGRTYEQYF
TGTGCCAGCAGCTTAGGCAGGACCTACGAGCAGTACTTC
>TRBD1|-|TRBV3-1/TRBV3-2|TRBJ1-1
CASSFGQVNTEAFF
TGTGCCAGCAGCTTCGGACAGGTGAACACTGAAGCTTTCTTT
>-|-|TRBV21-1|TRBJ2-2
CASSMGEKRKGGYTGELFF
TGTGCCAGCAGCATGGGAGAGAAACGGAAGGGAGGCTACACCGGGGAGCTGTTTTTT
>-|-|TRBV19|TRBJ2-5
CASSTQVSGYETQYF
TGTGCCAGTAGTACCCAGGTGTCAGGGTACGAGACCCAGTACTTC
>-|-|TRBV7-3|TRBJ2-3
CASSPGLLSTDTQYF
TGTGCCAGCAGCCCGGGACTCCTAAGCACAGATACGCAGTATTTT
>-|-|TRBV11-2|TRBJ1-1
CASSPQQGKAEAFF
TGTGCCAGCAGCCCCCAACAGGGAAAGGCTGAAGCTTTCTTT
>-|-|TRBV28|TRBJ2-5
CASSLPQEKETQYF
TGTGCCAGCAGTTTACCACAGGAAAAAGAGACCCAGTACTTC
>-|-|TRBV19|TRBJ1-5
CASSIEGQPDGQPQHF
TGTGCCAGTAGTATAGAAGGACAGCCAGATGGTCAGCCCCAGCATTTT
>-|-|TRBV5-8|TRBJ2-1
CASSFRREQFF
TGTGCCAGCAGCTTTAGAAGAGAGCAGTTCTTC
>TRBD1|few|TRBV30|TRBJ1-5
CAFSEGTVNQPQHF
TGTGCCTTCTCAGAGGGGACAGTAAATCAGCCCCAGCATTTT
>TRBD1|-|TRBV3-1/TRBV3-2|TRBJ1-6
CASSQVGQGRTPLHF
TGTGCCAGCAGCCAAGTCGGACAGGGGAGGACACCCCTCCACTTT
>TRBD2|-|TRBV28|TRBJ2-1
CASSSGSWEQFF
TGTGCCAGCAGTAGCGGGAGTTGGGAGCAGTTCTTC
>-|-|TRBV7-6|TRBJ2-1
CASSLGGASSYNEQFF
TGTGCCAGCAGCTTAGGTGGGGCTAGCTCCTACAATGAGCAGTTCTTC
>TRBD2|-|TRBV7-9|TRBJ2-1
CASSLTSVPYNEQFF
TGTGCCAGCAGCTTGACTAGCGTCCCCTACAATGAGCAGTTCTTC
>TRBD1|-|TRBV5-4|TRBJ1-2
CASSSWDRQNYGYTF
TGTGCCAGCAGCTCCTGGGACAGGCAAAATTACGGCTACACCTTC
>-|-|TRBV11-2|TRBJ2-7
CASSLEVSYEQYF
TGTGCCAGCAGCTTAGAGGTCAGCTACGAGCAGTACTTC
>TRBD1|-|TRBV19|TRBJ2-1
CASSILAGQVLLYNEQFF
TGTGCCAGTAGTATTCTAGCAGGACAGGTCCTACTGTACAATGAGCAGTTCTTC
>TRBD1|once|TRBV7-2|TRBJ2-7
CASSRRDSLGYEQYF
TGTGCCAGCAGCCGCCGGGACAGTCTCGGTTACGAGCAGTACTTC
>TRBD1|-|TRBV6-5|TRBJ1-5
CASRKTGGNQPQHF
TGTGCCAGCAGAAAGACAGGGGGAAATCAGCCCCAGCATTTT
>TRBD1|once|TRBV6-2/TRBV6-3|TRBJ1-1
CASSYSGQALRAEAFF
TGTGCCAGCAGTTACTCTGGACAGGCCCTGAGGGCTGAAGCTTTCTTT
>TRBD2|-|TRBV5-4|TRBJ2-3
CASSLASGGPPDTQYF
TGTGCCAGCAGCTTGGCTAGCGGGGGGCCCCCAGATACGCAGTATTTT
>TRBD2|-|TRBV9|TRBJ2-1
CASSVGASGSSYNEQFF
TGTGCCAGCAGCGTAGGGGCTAGCGGGAGTTCCTACAATGAGCAGTTCTTC
>-|-|TRBV7-2|TRBJ1-1
CASSLVGQVEAFF
TGTGCCAGCAGCTTAGTGGGGCAGGTTGAAGCTTTCTTT
>TRBD1|few|TRBV29-1|TRBJ1-1
CSVARAGTGNTEAFF
TGCAGCGTTGCAAGAGCCGGGACAGGGAACACTGAAGCTTTCTTT
>TRBD1|-|TRBV5-1|TRBJ1-2
CASSLTDRDGYTF
TGCGCCAGCAGCTTAACTGACAGGGATGGCTACACCTTC
>TRBD1|-|TRBV28|TRBJ1-2
CASSLTGQGFYGYTF
TGTGCCAGCAGTTTAACCGGACAGGGTTTCTATGGCTACACCTTC
>TRBD1|few|TRBV18|TRBJ1-5
CASSPNRGEGQPQHF
TGTGCCAGCTCACCAAACAGGGGTGAGGGGCAGCCCCAGCATTTT
>TRBD1|-|TRBV9|TRBJ1-2
CASSDRDSPNYGYTF
TGTGCCAGCAGCGACCGGGACAGCCCTAACTATGGCTACACCTTC
>TRBD1|-|TRBV19|TRBJ1-6
CASSRQGESPLHF
TGTGCCAGTTCAAGACAGGGGGAATCACCCCTCCACTTT